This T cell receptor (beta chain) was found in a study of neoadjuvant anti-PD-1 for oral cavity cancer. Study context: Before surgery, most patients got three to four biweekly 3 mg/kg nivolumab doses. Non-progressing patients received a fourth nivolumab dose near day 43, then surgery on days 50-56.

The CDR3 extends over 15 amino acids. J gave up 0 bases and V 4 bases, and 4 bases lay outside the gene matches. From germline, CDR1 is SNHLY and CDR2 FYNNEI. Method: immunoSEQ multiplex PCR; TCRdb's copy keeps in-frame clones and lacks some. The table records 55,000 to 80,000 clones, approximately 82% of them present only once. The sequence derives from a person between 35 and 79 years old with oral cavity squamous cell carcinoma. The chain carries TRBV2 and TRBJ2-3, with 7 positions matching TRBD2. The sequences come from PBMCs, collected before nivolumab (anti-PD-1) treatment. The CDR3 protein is CASSALGGSTDTQYF. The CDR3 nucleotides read TGTGCCAGCAGTGCCTTGGGGGGGAGCACAGATACGCAGTATTTT.